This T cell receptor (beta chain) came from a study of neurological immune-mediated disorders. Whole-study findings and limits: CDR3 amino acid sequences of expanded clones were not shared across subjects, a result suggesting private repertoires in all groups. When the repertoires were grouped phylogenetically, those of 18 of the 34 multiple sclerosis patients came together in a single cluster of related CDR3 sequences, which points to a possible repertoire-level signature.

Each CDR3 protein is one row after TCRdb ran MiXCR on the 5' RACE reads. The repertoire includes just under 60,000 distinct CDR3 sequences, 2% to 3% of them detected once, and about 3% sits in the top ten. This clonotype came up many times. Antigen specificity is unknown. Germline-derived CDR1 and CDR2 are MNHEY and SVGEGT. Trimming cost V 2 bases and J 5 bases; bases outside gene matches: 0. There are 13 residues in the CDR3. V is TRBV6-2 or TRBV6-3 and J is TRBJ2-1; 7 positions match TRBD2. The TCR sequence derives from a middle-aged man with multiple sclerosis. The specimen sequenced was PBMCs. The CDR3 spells CASSYGGDNEQFF. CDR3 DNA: TGTGCCAGCAGTTACGGGGGGGACAATGAGCAGTTCTTC.